This TCR beta chain was captured in a study (dated by TCRdb to about 2015). Regarding the complete study: Whether tumor-infiltrating Tregs in breast cancer are recruited from blood Tregs or converted in situ from other CD4+ T cell subsets was tested. Summary of the overall study and its limitations: The validation in the larger cohort was limited to a single TCR beta V-J rearrangement instead of whole repertoires. Tumor memory CD4+ T cell TCR gene usage was found to cluster with blood and lymph node memory CD4+ cells and with lymph node naive CD4+ cells. The greatest overlap of tumor-infiltrating Treg TCR alpha and beta sequences was with tumor naive CD4+ T cells, followed next by blood naive CD4+ T cells.

This clonotype was seen a handful of times. Its antigen remains unidentified. No base quality information exists; no much larger clone differs at one position. Amplification of full-length TCR variable regions was done by 5' RACE PCR using constant-region reverse primers, and this step was followed by semi-nested PCR with Nested Universal Primer A. The ReliaPrep RNA Cell Miniprep System was used to extract total RNA, which was then reverse transcribed into 5'RACE-ready cDNA with the SMARTer RACE 5'/3' Kit. Multiplex adaptors were used to barcode the full-length TCR alpha and beta libraries, which were then sequenced on an Illumina MiSeq. On the authors' methods: Sequencing data were pooled across the five patients for each of nine subset-tissue groups and compared by unsupervised clustering of TCR gene usage. Repertoire similarity was calculated with the Morisita-Horn index, weighting shared sequences by their contribution to each repertoire. TCRdb applied fastp at Q25 and MiXCR to the public reads, then kept only in-frame beta chains. Entries that share a CDR3 protein sequence are merged under the most common genes and DNA. What appears here as the V and J calls and clone size reflects TCRdb's work, not the paper's. The sample table records some 40,000 distinct CDR3 sequences; 22% of these occur just once. The ten largest clones add up to around 4.1% of the sample.

Cells that were CD4+CD25+CD127-/low were the ones isolated as Tregs. Tregs, naive and memory CD4+ T cells from tumor, blood and ipsilateral draining lymph nodes of about five breast cancer patients underwent full-length TCR alpha and beta sequencing. Tumor tissue and lymph nodes obtained by ipsilateral axillary dissection were perfused with PBS, cut into small pieces and digested using collagenase I and hyaluronidase. Mononuclear cells from lymph nodes or 50 to 60 ml of peripheral blood were isolated by Ficoll density gradient centrifugation. Sorted cell populations were confirmed by FACS to exceed 90% purity. CDR1 and CDR2, per the germline V gene, are SGHDT and YYEEEE. Its CDR3 holds 16 amino acids, cysteine through phenylalanine. Only the CDR3 region is kept as DNA, spanning 48 bases read in frame from base 1. V loses 4 bases at its end and J loses 2 bases; junction bases beyond the gene matches: 7.

The chain is made from TRBV5-6 and TRBJ2-3; 10 junctional bases match TRBD2. The sequenced sample was Tregs sorted from a lymph node. The sequence was collected from a female donor with breast cancer. The bases read TGTGCCAGCAGCCCCGGACTAGCGGATTACACAGATACGCAGTATTTT. The translation is CASSPGLADYTDTQYF. Reference TRBV5-6 and TRBJ2-3 proteins supply the regions before and after the CDR3; the full variable domain is: DAGVTQSPTHLIKTRGQQVTLRCSPKSGHDTVSWYQQALGQGPQFIFQYYEEEERQRGNFPDRFSGHQFPNYSSELNVNALLLGDSALYLCASSPGLADYTDTQYFGPGTRLTVL.